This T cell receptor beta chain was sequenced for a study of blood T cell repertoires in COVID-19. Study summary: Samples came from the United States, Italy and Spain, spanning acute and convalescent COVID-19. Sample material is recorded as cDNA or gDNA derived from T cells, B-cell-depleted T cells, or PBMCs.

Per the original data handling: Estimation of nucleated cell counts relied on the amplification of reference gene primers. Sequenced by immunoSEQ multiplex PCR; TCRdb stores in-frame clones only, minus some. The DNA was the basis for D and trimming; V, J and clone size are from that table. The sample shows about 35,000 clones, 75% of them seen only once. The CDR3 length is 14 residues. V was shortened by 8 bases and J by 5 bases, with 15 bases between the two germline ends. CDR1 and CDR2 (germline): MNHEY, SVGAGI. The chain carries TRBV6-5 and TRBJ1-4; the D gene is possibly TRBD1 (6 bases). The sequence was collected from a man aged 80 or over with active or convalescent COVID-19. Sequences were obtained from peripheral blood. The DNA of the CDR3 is TGTGCCAGCGGACTGACAGGACCCAATGAAAAACTGTTTTTT. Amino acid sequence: CASGLTGPNEKLFF.